This T cell receptor beta chain came from a study of T cell responses to AZD1222 COVID-19 vaccine. Whole-study findings and limits: Recipients of AZD1222 seropositive at baseline numbered only 6 or 7. Among spike-specific TCRs, nearly half reportedly target unmutated variant regions. Only after the peak T cell response were repertoires sampled. Regions 160-218 and 743-854 held dominance among vaccine-associated CD4 TCRs, which spanned spike.

This CDR3 has 13 residues. V was shortened by 3 bases and J by 5 bases, with 10 bases between the two germline ends. CDR1 and CDR2 from the germline V gene are MNHEY and SMNVEV (reference sequence). Libraries were prepared by immunoSEQ multiplex PCR; TCRdb keeps only in-frame clonotypes and omits some of them. The sample includes approximately 130,000 clones, 80% to 95% seen only once; the top ten take approximately 3.1%. Notes on this clone: Its cognate antigen is unknown.

The J gene is TRBJ1-2, the V gene TRBV27, with D perhaps TRBD1 (6 bases). This TCR was sampled from an adult in good health. This material consisted of peripheral blood, taken on day 0 of AZD1222 vaccination. In DNA form, the CDR3 reads TGTGCCAGCAGTTTGCGGGGGCGTTATGGCTACACCTTC. Protein: CASSLRGRYGYTF.